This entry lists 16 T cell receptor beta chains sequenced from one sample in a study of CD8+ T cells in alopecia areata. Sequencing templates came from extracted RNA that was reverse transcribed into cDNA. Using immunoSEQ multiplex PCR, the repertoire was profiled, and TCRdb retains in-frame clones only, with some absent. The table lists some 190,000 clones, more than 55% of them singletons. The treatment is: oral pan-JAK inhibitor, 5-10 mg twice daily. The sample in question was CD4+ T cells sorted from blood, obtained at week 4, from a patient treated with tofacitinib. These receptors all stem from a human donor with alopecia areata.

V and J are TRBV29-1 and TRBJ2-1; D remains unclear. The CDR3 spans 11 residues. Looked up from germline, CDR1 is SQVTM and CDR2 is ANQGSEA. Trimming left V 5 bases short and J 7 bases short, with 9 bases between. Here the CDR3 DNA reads TGCAGCGTTTCGGGTAGGAATGAGCAGTTCTTC. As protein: CSVSGRNEQFF.

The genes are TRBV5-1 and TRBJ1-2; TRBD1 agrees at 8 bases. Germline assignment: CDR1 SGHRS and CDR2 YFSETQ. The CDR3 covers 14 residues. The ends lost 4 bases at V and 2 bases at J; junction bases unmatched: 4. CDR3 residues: CASSPGQGNYGYTF. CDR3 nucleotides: TGCGCCAGCAGCCCCGGACAGGGAAACTATGGCTACACCTTC. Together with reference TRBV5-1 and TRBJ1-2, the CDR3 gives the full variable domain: KAGVTQTPRYLIKTRGQQVTLSCSPISGHRSVSWYQQTPGQGLQFLFEYFSETQRNKGNFPGRFSGRQFSNSRSEMNVSTLELGDSALYLCASSPGQGNYGYTFGSGTRLTVV.

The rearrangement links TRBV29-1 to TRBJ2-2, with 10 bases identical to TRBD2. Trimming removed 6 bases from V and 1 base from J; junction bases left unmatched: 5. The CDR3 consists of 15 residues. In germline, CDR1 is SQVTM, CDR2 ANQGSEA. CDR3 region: CSVKLAGENTGELFF. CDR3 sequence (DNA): TGCAGCGTGAAGCTAGCGGGGGAGAACACCGGGGAGCTGTTTTTT.

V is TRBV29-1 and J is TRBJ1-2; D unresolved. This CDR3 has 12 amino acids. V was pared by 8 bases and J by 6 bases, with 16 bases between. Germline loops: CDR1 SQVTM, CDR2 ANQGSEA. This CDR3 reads CSLGTIEHGYTF. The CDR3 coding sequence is TGCAGCCTTGGAACAATCGAGCATGGCTACACCTTC.

Written as DNA, the CDR3 is TGTGCCAGCAGCTTAGGGACTAGCGGGGGCCTCAGCACAGATACGCAGTATTTT. Translated, it gives CASSLGTSGGLSTDTQYF. This chain joins TRBV7-2 and TRBJ2-3; TRBD2 aligns across 13 bases. With V trimmed by 1 base and J by 0 bases, 4 bases remained unmatched. The CDR3 sequence is 18 residues long. Germline CDR1 and CDR2: SGHTA and FQGNSA. Using reference TRBV7-2 and TRBJ2-3 for the parts outside the CDR3, the full variable domain is GAGVSQSPSNKVTEKGKDVELRCDPISGHTALYWYRQSLGQGLEFLIYFQGNSAPDKSGLPSDRFSAERTGGSVSTLTIQRTQQEDSAVYLCASSLGTSGGLSTDTQYFGPGTRLTVL.

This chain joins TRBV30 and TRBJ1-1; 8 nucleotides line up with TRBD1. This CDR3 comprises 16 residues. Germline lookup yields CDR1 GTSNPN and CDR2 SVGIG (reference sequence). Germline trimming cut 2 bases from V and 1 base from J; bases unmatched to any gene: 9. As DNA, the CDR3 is TGTGCCTGGAGTCGTAAACCCGGGACAGGGAACACTGAAGCTTTCTTT. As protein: CAWSRKPGTGNTEAFF.

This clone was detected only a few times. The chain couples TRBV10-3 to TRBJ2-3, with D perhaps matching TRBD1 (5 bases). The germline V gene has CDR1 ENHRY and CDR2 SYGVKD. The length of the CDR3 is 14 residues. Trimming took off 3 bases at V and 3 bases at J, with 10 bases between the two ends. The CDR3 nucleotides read TGTGCCATCAGTGAAGGCAGGGTGACAGATACGCAGTATTTT. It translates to CAISEGRVTDTQYF.

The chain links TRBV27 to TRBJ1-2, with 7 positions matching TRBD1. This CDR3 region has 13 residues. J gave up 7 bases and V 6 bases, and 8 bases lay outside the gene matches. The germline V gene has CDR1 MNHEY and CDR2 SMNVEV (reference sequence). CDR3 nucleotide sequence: TGTGCCAGCAGACAACAGGGGTTTGGTGGCTACACCTTC. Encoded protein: CASRQQGFGGYTF.

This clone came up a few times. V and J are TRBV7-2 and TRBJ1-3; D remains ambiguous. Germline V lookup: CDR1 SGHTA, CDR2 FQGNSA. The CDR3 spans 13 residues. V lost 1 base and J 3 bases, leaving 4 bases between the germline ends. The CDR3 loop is CASSLGHGNTIYF. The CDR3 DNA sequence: TGTGCCAGCAGCTTAGGGCATGGAAACACCATATATTTT.

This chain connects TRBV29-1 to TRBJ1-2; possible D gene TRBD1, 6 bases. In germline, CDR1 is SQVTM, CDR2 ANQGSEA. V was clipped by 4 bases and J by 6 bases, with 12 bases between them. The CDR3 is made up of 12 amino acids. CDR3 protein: CSVGFGGHGYTF. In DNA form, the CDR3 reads TGCAGCGTTGGGTTCGGGGGGCATGGCTACACCTTC.

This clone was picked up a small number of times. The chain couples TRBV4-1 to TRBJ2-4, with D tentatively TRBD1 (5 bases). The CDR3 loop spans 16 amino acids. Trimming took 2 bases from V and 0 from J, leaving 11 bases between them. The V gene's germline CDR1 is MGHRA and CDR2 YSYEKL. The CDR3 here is CASSQTGSLAKNIQYF. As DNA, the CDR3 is TGCGCCAGCAGCCAAACAGGCTCATTAGCCAAAAACATTCAGTACTTC.

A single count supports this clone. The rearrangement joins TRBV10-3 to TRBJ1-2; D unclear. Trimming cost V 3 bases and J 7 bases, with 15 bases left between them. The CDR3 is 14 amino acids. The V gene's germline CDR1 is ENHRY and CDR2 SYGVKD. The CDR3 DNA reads TGTGCCATCAGTGAAGCGGGTCTCGTCTCTGGCTACACCTTC. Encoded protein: CAISEAGLVSGYTF.

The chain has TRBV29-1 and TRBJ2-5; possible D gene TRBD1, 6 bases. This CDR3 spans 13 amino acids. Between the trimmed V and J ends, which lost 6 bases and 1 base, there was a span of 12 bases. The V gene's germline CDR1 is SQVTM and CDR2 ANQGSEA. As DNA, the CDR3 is TGCAGCGTCGCCTTGGGGGCCCAAGAGACCCAGTACTTC. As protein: CSVALGAQETQYF. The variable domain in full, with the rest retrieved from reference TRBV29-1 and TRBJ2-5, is SAVISQKPSRDICQRGTSLTIQCQVDSQVTMMFWYRQQPGQSLTLIATANQGSEATYESGFVIDKFPISRPNLTFSTLTVSNMSPEDSSIYLCSVALGAQETQYFGPGTRLLVL.

Here the CDR3 DNA reads TGCAGCGTAGTACCGGGACAGGGGACCTGGGTTCAGTACTTC. Protein: CSVVPGQGTWVQYF. V gene TRBV29-1 combines with J gene TRBJ2-4, with TRBD1 identical over 10 bases. V dropped 6 bases and J dropped 11; count of bases not matched to a gene: 13. The CDR3 has 14 residues. The germline V gene encodes CDR1 SQVTM and CDR2 ANQGSEA.

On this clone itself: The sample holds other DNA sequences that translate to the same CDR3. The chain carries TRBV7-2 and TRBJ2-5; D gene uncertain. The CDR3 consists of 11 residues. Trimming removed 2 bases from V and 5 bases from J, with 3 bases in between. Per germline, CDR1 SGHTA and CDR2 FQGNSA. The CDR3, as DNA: TGTGCCAGCAGCTTAAGCGAGACCCAGTACTTC. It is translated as CASSLSETQYF.

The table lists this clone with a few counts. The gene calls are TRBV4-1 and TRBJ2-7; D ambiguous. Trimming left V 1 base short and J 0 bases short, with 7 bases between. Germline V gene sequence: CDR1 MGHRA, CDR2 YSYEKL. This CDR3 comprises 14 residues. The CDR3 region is CASSQAENSYEQYF. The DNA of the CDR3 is TGCGCCAGCAGCCAAGCGGAGAACTCCTACGAGCAGTACTTC.